These T cell receptor beta chains were read from a single sample in a study of blood T cell repertoires in COVID-19. Generated by immunoSEQ multiplex PCR, the TCRdb table keeps only in-frame clones and is missing some. This sample yields about 240,000 clones, of which 82% are seen a single time; under 15% belongs to the top ten. Specimen: peripheral blood. These receptors originate from a woman aged 60-70 years with active or convalescent COVID-19. Each CDR3 is given with its conserved first and last residue.

v_call: TRBV7-6
cdr3_aa: CASSLTRDRGAPLHF

v_call: TRBV5-1
cdr3_aa: CASSPGSAGGENEQFF

v_call: TRBV2
cdr3_aa: CASRDWGQNYGYTF

v_call: TRBV7-9
cdr3_aa: CASSLAPGALHF

v_call: TRBV5-1
cdr3_aa: CASSLIQDSVGGELFF

v_call: TRBV11-2
cdr3_aa: CASSFLAGNEQFF

v_call: TRBV5-5
cdr3_aa: CASSFRGRGDQPQHF

v_call: TRBV6-2/TRBV6-3
cdr3_aa: CASSIYGYTEAFF

v_call: TRBV6-5
cdr3_aa: CASTRGQKGTEAFF

v_call: TRBV15
cdr3_aa: CATSRGLQANTGELFF

v_call: TRBV27
cdr3_aa: CASSTTGVPRGGYTF

v_call: TRBV9
cdr3_aa: CASSGTGAKNEKLFF

v_call: TRBV19
cdr3_aa: CASSRWTGGAAYEQYF

v_call: TRBV5-6
cdr3_aa: CASSLFFGGNTDTQYF